This T cell receptor beta chain was observed in a study of blood T cell repertoires in COVID-19. Study at large: Researchers got acute and convalescent COVID-19 samples from the United States, Italy and Spain.

The CDR3 loop spans 13 amino acids. CDR1 is GTSNPN and CDR2 is SVGIG in the germline V gene (reference sequence). Trimming removed 0 bases from V and 4 bases from J, with 7 bases in between. Individuals aged roughly 18 to 95 years were recruited from roughly 22 US areas. Categorization into cohorts depended on clinical history that participants reported. As processed by the authors: Estimation of nucleated cell counts was performed using reference gene primer amplification. Sequenced by immunoSEQ multiplex PCR; TCRdb stores in-frame clones only, minus some. The DNA was the basis for D and trimming; V, J and clone size are from that table. This table holds about 360,000 clones, over 75% found once.

The sequenced sample consisted of PBMCs or T cells enriched from blood (not recorded which). This sequence joins TRBV30 and TRBJ1-5; D perhaps matches TRBD1 (5 bases). The clonotype comes from a man younger than 40 who had recovered from COVID-19. Here the CDR3 reads CAWSVDSNQPQHF. As DNA, the CDR3 is TGTGCCTGGAGTGTAGACAGTAATCAGCCCCAGCATTTT.